Sequencing of this T cell receptor (beta chain) was carried out in a study of chemoradiotherapy in HPV16-positive cancers. Regarding the study as a whole: HPV-responsive T-cell expansion during chemoradiotherapy was linked to improved recurrence-free survival in HPV16-positive patients. During treatment, candidate HPV-specific clones and E7-related motifs expanded in tumor.

Profiling relied on immunoSEQ multiplex PCR, and the TCRdb table lists in-frame clones only, not all of them. The sample lists just over 15,000 clones, under 80% occurring once. The CDR3 loop spans 15 amino acids. Germline V gene data show CDR1 as SQVTM and CDR2 as ANQGSEA. Repeated repertoire sampling spanned the course of chemoradiotherapy. This clone has more than one count but fewer than ten. What it binds is unknown. At one end, the junction sequence differs from germline, possibly due to a read error. This clonotype originated in a human donor with HPV-associated anogenital cancer. The material was obtained from a patient who underwent chemoradiotherapy. The chain links TRBV29-1 to TRBJ1-2; D gene uncertain. The CDR3 sequence: CSVEDVTRPNYGYTF. CDR3 DNA sequence: TGCAGCGTTGAAGATGTTACTAGGCCTAATTATGGCTACACCTTC.